Below are 9 T cell receptor beta chains sequenced from a single sample in a study of cytomegalovirus exposure and HLA in healthy donors. Clones were sequenced by immunoSEQ multiplex PCR, and TCRdb holds only the in-frame ones, with some missing. The sample records about 150,000 clones, 80% to 95% being singletons. Sequencing used PBMCs. The origin of the receptors is a man in his late teens or twenties in good health and CMV-seronegative.

The chain combines TRBV15 with TRBJ2-3; 12 bases are a match to TRBD2. The germline V gene encodes CDR1 LNHNV and CDR2 YYDKDF (reference sequence). V was pared by 1 base and J by 6 bases, with 8 bases of the junction left unmatched. The CDR3 totals 17 residues. DNA for the CDR3: TGTGCCACCAGCAGAGGCTCTAGCGGGAGGGCCGGTGATACGCAGTATTTT. Translation gives CATSRGSSGRAGDTQYF. Full variable domain (rest looked up from reference TRBV15 and TRBJ2-3): DAMVIQNPRYQVTQFGKPVTLSCSQTLNHNVMYWYQQKSSQAPKLLFHYYDKDFNNEADTPDNFQSRRPNTSFCFLDIRSPGLGDTAMYLCATSRGSSGRAGDTQYFGPGTRLTVL.

The gene calls are TRBV25-1 and TRBJ2-5, with 9 positions matching TRBD1. Per the germline V gene, CDR1 is MGHDK and CDR2 is SYGVNS. The CDR3 is 16 residues long. The J segment lost 1 base and the V segment lost 6 bases, leaving 9 bases of the junction unmatched. Here the CDR3 reads CASSANPGQGQETQYF. The CDR3, as DNA: TGTGCCAGCAGCGCTAATCCGGGACAGGGCCAAGAGACCCAGTACTTC. The variable domain in full, with the rest retrieved from reference TRBV25-1 and TRBJ2-5, is EADIYQTPRYLVIGTGKKITLECSQTMGHDKMYWYQQDPGMELHLIHYSYGVNSTEKGDLSSESTVSRIRTEHFPLTLESARPSHTSQYLCASSANPGQGQETQYFGPGTRLLVL.

The CDR3: CASSLYMSGKSGELFF. CDR3 nucleotides: TGCGCCAGCAGCTTGTATATGTCGGGGAAGAGCGGGGAGCTGTTTTTT. The V call is TRBV5-1, the J call TRBJ2-2; possible D gene TRBD2, 5 bases. CDR1 is SGHRS, CDR2 YFSETQ, per germline. This CDR3 has 16 amino acids. V lost 1 base and J 7 bases, leaving 17 bases between the germline ends.

V usage is TRBV7-8 and J usage is TRBJ2-7; TRBD1 aligns across 9 bases. Germline V lookup: CDR1 SGHVS, CDR2 FQNEAQ. CDR3 length equals 15 residues. Losses at the gene ends were 3 bases for V and 2 bases for J; bases not matched to a gene: 5. The CDR3 region has the DNA TGTGCCAGCAGCTTCGTAGGACAGGGGCCCTACGAGCAGTACTTC. Translation: CASSFVGQGPYEQYF.

This chain links TRBV29-1 with TRBJ1-4; D not certain. The CDR3 is 11 residues long. Trimming shortened V by 6 bases and J by 8 bases, and 10 bases separated the two germline ends. CDR1 and CDR2 (germline): SQVTM, ANQGSEA. The CDR3 bases are TGCAGCGTGCGACAATACGAAAAACTGTTTTTT. Protein product: CSVRQYEKLFF.

This chain joins TRBV7-9 and TRBJ2-1; 11 bases line up with TRBD2. V trimming: 5 bases; J trimming: 6 bases; junction bases outside the gene matches: 6. This CDR3 is built from 15 residues. Germline V lookup: CDR1 SEHNR, CDR2 FQNEAQ (reference sequence). CDR3 sequence: CASSLVAGGPNEQFF. CDR3 coding DNA: TGTGCCAGCAGCCTAGTAGCGGGGGGGCCCAATGAGCAGTTCTTC.

The CDR3 DNA reads as TGTGCCAGCAGTGCTGTATCAGGGAACACTGAAGCTTTCTTT. It is translated as CASSAVSGNTEAFF. The chain has TRBV6-4 and TRBJ1-1; no firm D call. Trimming took off 4 bases at V and 1 base at J, with 10 bases between the two ends. The length of the CDR3 is 14 residues. Germline values: CDR1 MRHNA, CDR2 SNTAGT.

CDR3 DNA: TGTGCCAGCTCACCACCCCTGGGACAGGGTGGCAATCAGCCCCAGCATTTT. Amino acid sequence: CASSPPLGQGGNQPQHF. The chain is built from TRBV18 and TRBJ1-5, with 9 bases matching TRBD1. CDR1 is KGHSH and CDR2 is LQKENI in the germline V gene. This CDR3 spans 17 amino acids. V lost 0 bases, J lost 2 bases, and 5 bases stayed unmatched.

The chain is built from TRBV6-1 and TRBJ2-7; 9 bases map to TRBD2. The CDR3 sequence is 14 residues long. Losses at the gene ends were 4 bases for V and 4 bases for J; bases not matched to a gene: 5. In germline, CDR1 is MNHNS, CDR2 SASEGT. CDR3 nucleotide sequence: TGTGCCAGCAGTGTAGCGGGGGACATTTACGAGCAGTACGTC. Its translation: CASSVAGDIYEQYV.